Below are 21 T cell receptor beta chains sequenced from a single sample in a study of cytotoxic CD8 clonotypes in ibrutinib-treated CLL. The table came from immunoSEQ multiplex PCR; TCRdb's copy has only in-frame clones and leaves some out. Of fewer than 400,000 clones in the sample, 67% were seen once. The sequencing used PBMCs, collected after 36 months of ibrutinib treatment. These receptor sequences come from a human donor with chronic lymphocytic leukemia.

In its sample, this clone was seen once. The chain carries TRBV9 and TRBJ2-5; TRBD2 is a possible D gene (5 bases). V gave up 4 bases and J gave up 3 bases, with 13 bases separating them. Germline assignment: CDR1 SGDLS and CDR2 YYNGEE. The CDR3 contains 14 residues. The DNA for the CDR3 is TGTGCCAGCAGCCCCAGTACGCGGGAAGAGACCCAGTACTTC. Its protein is CASSPSTREETQYF.

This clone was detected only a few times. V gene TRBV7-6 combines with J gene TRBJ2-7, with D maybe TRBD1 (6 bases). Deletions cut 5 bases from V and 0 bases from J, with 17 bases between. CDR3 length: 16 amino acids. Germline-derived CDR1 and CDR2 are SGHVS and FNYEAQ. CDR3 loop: CASSKHRADSSYEQYF. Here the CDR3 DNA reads TGTGCCAGCAGCAAACACAGGGCGGATAGCTCCTACGAGCAGTACTTC.

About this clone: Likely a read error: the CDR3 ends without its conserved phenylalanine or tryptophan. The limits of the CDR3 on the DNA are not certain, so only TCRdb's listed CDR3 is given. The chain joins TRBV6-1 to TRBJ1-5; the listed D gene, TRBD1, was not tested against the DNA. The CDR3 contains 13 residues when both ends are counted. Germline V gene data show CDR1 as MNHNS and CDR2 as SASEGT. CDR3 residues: CASSEAGTGTMGV.

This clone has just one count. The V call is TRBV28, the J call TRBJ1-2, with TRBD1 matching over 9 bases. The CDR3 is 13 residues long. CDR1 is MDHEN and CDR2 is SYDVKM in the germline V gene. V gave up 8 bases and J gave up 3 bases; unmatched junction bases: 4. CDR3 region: CASGTGIDYGYTF. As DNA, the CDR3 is TGTGCCAGCGGGACAGGGATTGACTATGGCTACACCTTC.

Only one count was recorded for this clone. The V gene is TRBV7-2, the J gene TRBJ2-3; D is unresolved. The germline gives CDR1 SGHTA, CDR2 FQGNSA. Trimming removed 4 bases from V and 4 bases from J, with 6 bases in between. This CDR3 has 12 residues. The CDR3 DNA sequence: TGTGCCAGCAGCTACCCCGCAGATACGCAGTATTTT. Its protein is CASSYPADTQYF.

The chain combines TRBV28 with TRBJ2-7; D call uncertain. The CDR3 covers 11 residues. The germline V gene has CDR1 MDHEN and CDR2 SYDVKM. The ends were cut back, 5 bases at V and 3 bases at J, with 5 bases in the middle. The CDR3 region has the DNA TGTGCCAGCAGTGGCATCTACGAGCAGTACTTC. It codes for CASSGIYEQYF.

The CDR3, as DNA: TGTGCCAGCAGCTTACAGGGACTTTTGGATGGGGATGAGCAGTTCTTC. This codes for CASSLQGLLDGDEQFF. The chain joins TRBV7-9 to TRBJ2-1; the D gene is possibly TRBD2 (6 bases). V was trimmed by 2 bases and J by 8 bases, leaving 19 bases between them. This CDR3 is built from 16 residues. The germline V gene encodes CDR1 SEHNR and CDR2 FQNEAQ (reference sequence). The full variable domain, rest sourced from reference TRBV7-9 and TRBJ2-1, is DTGVSQNPRHKITKRGQNVTFRCDPISEHNRLYWYRQTLGQGPEFLTYFQNEAQLEKSRLLSDRFSAERPKGSFSTLEIQRTEQGDSAMYLCASSLQGLLDGDEQFFGPGTRLTVL.

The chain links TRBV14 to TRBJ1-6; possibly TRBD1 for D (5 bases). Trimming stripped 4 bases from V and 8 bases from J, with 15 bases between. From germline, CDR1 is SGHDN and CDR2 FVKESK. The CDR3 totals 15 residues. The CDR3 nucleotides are TGTGCCAGCAGCCGACACGGGACCATCGATTCACCCCTCCACTTT. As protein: CASSRHGTIDSPLHF.

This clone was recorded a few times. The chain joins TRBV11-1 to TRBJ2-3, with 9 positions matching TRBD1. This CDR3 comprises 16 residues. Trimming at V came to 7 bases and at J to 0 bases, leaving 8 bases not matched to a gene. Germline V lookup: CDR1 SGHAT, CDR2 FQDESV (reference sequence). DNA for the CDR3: TGTGCCAGCACCGCTCGGACAGGGGTGAGCACAGATACGCAGTATTTT. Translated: CASTARTGVSTDTQYF.

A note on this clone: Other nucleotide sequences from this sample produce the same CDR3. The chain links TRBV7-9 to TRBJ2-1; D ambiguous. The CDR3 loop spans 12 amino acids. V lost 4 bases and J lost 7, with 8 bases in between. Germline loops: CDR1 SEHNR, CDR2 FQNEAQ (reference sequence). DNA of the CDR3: TGTGCCAGCAGCTCCAGGTTAAATGAGCAGTTCTTC. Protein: CASSSRLNEQFF.

The CDR3 DNA is TGCGCCAGCAGTTCCACAGTAAGCCAGTATCGAATTCAGTACTTC. Translating gives CASSSTVSQYRIQYF. The rearrangement uses TRBV5-1 and TRBJ2-4, with D uncertain. CDR3 length: 15 residues. Per germline, CDR1 SGHRS and CDR2 YFSETQ. The germline V and J ends were trimmed by 5 bases and 10 bases, with 22 bases remaining between them.

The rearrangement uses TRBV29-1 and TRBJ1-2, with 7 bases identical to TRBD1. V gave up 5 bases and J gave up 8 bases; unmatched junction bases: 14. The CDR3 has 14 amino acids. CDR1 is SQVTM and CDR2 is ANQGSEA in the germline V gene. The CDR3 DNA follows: TGCAGCGTTCGGGACGGGACAGAGGGACCGGGCTACACCTTC. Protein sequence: CSVRDGTEGPGYTF.

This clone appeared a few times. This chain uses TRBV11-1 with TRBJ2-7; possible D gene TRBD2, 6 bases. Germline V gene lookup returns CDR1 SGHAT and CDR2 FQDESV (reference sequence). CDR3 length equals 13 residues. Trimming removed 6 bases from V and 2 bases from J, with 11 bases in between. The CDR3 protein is CASSPGLTYEQYF. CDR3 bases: TGTGCCAGCAGTCCGGGACTTACCTACGAGCAGTACTTC. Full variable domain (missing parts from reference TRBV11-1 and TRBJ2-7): EAEVAQSPRYKITEKSQAVAFWCDPISGHATLYWYRQILGQGPELLVQFQDESVVDDSQLPKDRFSAERLKGVDSTLKIQPAELGDSAMYLCASSPGLTYEQYFGPGTRLTVT.

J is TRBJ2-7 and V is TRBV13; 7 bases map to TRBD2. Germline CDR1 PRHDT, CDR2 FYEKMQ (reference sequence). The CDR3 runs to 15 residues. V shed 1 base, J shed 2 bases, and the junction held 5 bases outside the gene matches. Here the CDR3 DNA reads TGTGCCAGCAGCTTAGCGGGGGGAAAAACCTACGAGCAGTACTTC. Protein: CASSLAGGKTYEQYF. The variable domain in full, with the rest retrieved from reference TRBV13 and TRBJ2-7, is AAGVIQSPRHLIKEKRETATLKCYPIPRHDTVYWYQQGPGQDPQFLISFYEKMQSDKGSIPDRFSAQQFSDYHSELNMSSLELGDSALYFCASSLAGGKTYEQYFGPGTRLTVT.

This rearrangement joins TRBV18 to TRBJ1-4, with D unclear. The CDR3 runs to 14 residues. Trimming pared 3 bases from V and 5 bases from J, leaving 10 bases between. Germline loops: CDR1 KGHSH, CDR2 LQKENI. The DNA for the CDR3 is TGTGCCAGCTCACCGTCCGCGGCAAATGAAAAACTGTTTTTT. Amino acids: CASSPSAANEKLFF. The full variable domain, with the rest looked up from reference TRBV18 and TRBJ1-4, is NAGVMQNPRHLVRRRGQEARLRCSPMKGHSHVYWYRQLPEEGLKFMVYLQKENIIDESGMPKERFSAEFPKEGPSILRIQQVVRGDSAAYFCASSPSAANEKLFFGSGTQLSVL.

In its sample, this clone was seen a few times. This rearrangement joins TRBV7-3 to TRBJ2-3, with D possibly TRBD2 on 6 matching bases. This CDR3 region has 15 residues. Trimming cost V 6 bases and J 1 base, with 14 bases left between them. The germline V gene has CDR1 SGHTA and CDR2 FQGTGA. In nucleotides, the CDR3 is TGTGCCAGCAGTCTTGAGCGGGCGCGCACAGATACGCAGTATTTT. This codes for CASSLERARTDTQYF.

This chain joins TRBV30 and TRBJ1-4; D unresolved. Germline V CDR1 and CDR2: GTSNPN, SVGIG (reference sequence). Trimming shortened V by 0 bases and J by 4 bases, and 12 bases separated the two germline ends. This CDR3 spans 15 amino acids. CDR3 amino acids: CAWSVRGGFNEKLFF. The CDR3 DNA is TGTGCCTGGAGTGTACGCGGCGGATTTAATGAAAAACTGTTTTTT. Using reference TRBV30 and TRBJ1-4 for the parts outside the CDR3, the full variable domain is SQTIHQWPATLVQPVGSPLSLECTVEGTSNPNLYWYRQAAGRGLQLLFYSVGIGQISSEVPQNLSASRPQDRQFILSSKKLLLSDSGFYLCAWSVRGGFNEKLFFGSGTQLSVL.

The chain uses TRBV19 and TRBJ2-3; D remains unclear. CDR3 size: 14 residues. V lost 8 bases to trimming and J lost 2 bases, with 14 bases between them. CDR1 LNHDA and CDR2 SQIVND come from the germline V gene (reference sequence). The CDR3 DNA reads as TGTGCCAGTTCCTGGTCCCCACCCACAGATACGCAGTATTTT. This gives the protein CASSWSPPTDTQYF. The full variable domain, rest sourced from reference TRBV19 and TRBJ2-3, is DGGITQSPKYLFRKEGQNVTLSCEQNLNHDAMYWYRQDPGQGLRLIYYSQIVNDFQKGDIAEGYSVSREKKESFPLTVTSAQKNPTAFYLCASSWSPPTDTQYFGPGTRLTVL.

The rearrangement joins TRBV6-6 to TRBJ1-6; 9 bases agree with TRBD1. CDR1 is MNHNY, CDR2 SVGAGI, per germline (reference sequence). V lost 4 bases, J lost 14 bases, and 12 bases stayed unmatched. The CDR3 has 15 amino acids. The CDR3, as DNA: TGTGCCAGCAGTTGGGGACAGGGTCCGCTACTGTCCCTCCACTTT. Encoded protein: CASSWGQGPLLSLHF.

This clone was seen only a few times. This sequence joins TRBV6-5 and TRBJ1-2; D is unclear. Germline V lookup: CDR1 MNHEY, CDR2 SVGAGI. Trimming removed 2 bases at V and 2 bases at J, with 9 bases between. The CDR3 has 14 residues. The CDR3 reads CASSYTSINYGYTF. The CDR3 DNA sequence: TGTGCCAGCAGTTACACCAGTATAAACTATGGCTACACCTTC.

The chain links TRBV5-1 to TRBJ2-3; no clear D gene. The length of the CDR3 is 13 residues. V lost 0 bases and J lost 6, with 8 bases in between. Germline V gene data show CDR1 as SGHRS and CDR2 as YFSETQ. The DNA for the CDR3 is TGCGCCAGCAGCTTGGGTCGGGCGGATACGCAGTATTTT. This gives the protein CASSLGRADTQYF.